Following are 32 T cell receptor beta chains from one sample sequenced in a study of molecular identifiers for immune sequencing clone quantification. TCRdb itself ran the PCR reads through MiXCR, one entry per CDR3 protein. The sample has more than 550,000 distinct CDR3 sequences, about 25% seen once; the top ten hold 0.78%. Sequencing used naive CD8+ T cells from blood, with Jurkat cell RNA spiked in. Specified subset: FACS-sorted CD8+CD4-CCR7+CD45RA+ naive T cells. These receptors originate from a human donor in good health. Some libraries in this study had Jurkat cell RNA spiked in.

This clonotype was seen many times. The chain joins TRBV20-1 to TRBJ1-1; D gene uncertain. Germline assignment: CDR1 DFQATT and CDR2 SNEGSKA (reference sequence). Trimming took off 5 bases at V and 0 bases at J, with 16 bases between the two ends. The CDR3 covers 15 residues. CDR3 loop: CSARAGERMNTEAFF. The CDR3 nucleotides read TGCAGTGCTCGGGCCGGTGAGAGGATGAACACTGAAGCTTTCTTT.

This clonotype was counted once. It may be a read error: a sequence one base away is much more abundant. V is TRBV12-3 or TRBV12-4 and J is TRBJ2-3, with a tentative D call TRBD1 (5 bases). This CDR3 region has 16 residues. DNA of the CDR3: TGTGCCGGCAGTTTAGAGGACACCGCTAGCACAGATACGCAGTATTTT. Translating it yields CAGSLEDTASTDTQYF.

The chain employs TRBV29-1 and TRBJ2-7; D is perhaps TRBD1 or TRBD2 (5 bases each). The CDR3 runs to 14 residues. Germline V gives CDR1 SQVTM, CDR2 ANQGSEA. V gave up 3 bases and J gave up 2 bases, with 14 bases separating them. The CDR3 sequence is CSVEMGTGTYEQYF. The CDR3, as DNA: TGCAGCGTTGAGATGGGGACCGGAACCTACGAGCAGTACTTC.

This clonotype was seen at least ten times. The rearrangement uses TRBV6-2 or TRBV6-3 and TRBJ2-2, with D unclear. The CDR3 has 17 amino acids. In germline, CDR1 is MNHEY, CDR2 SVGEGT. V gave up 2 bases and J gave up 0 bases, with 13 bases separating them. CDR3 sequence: CASSYLLIFANTGELFF. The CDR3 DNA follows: TGTGCCAGCAGTTACCTCCTTATTTTCGCGAACACCGGGGAGCTGTTTTTT.

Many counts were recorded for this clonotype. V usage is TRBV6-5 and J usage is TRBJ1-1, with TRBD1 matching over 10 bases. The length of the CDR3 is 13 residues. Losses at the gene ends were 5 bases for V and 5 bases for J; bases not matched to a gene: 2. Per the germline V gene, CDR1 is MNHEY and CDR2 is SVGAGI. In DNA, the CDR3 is TGTGCCAGCAGTCAGGGACAGGGGACTGAAGCTTTCTTT. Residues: CASSQGQGTEAFF.

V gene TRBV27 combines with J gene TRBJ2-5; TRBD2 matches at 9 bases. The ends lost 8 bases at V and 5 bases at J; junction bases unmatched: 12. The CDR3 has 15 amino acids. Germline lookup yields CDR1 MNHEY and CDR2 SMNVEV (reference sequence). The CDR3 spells CASASQRGAGETQYF. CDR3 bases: TGTGCCAGCGCTAGTCAGCGGGGGGCCGGGGAGACCCAGTACTTC.

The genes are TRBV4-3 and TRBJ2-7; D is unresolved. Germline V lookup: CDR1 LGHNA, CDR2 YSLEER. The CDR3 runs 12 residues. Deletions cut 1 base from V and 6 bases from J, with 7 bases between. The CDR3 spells CASSQGPSEQYF. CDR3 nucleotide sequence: TGCGCCAGCAGCCAAGGACCGTCCGAGCAGTACTTC.

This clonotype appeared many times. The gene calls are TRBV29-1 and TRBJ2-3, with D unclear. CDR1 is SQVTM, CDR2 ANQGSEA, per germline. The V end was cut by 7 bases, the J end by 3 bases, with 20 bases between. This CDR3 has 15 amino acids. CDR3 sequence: CSGSLGPEGTDTQYF. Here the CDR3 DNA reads TGCAGCGGATCTCTTGGCCCCGAAGGTACAGATACGCAGTATTTT.

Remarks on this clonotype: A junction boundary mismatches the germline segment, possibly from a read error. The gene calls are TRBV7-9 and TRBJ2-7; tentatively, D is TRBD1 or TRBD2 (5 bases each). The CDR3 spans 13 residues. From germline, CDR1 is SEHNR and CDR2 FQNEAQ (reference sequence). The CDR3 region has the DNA TGTGCCAGCGGCTTGGGGGACCTCTACGAGCAGTACTTC. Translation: CASGLGDLYEQYF. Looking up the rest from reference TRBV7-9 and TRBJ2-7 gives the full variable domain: DTGVSQNPRHKITKRGQNVTFRCDPISEHNRLYWYRQTLGQGPEFLTYFQNEAQLEKSRLLSDRFSAERPKGSFSTLEIQRTEQGDSAMYLCASGLGDLYEQYFGPGTRLTVT.

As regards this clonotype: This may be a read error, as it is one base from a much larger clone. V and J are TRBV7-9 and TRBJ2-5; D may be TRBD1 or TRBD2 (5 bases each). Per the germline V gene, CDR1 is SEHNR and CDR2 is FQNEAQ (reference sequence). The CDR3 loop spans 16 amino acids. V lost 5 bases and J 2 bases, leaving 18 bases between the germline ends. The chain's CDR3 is CASSPRDGRLQETQYF. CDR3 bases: TGTGCCAGCAGCCCAAGGGACGGTCGCCTTCAAGAGACCCAGTACTTC.

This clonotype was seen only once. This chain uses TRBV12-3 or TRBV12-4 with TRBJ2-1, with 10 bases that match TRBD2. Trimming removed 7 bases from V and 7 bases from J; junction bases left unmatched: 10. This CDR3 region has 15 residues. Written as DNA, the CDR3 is TGTGCCAGCACCCAAGCGGGGGGGGAGAGAAATGAGCAGTTCTTC. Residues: CASTQAGGERNEQFF.

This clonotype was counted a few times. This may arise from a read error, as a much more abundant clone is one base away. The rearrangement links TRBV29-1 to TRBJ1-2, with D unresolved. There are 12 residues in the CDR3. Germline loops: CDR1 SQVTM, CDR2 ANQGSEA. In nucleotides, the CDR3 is TGCAGCTTCTCCCCCGTGGGTGGCGGCTACCCCTTC. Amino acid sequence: CSFSPVGGGYPF. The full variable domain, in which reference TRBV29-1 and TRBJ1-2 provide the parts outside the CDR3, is SAVISQKPSRDICQRGTSLTIQCQVDSQVTMMFWYRQQPGQSLTLIATANQGSEATYESGFVIDKFPISRPNLTFSTLTVSNMSPEDSSIYLCSFSPVGGGYPFGSGTRLTVV.

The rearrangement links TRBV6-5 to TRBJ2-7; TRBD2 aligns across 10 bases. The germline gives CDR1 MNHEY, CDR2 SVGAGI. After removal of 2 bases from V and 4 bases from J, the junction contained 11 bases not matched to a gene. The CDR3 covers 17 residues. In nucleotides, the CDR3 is TGTGCCAGCAGTTACGGTAGCGGGGGGCCCGGGGGATACGAGCAGTACTTC. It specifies CASSYGSGGPGGYEQYF.

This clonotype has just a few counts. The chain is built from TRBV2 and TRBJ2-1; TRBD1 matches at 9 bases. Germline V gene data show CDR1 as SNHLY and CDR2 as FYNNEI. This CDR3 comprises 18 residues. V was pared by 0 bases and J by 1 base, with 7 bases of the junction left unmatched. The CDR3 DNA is TGTGCCAGCAGTGAAGCGGCAGGCGGGACAGGGTCCTACAATGAGCAGTTCTTC. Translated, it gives CASSEAAGGTGSYNEQFF.

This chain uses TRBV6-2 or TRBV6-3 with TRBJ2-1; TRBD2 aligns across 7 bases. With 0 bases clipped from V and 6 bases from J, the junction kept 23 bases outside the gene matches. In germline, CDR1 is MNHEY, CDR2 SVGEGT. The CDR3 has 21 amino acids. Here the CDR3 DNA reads TGTGCCAGCAGTTACTCGGTCGCATCGGGAGGCCCCCTTGGTGAGGGCAATGAGCAGTTCTTC. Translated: CASSYSVASGGPLGEGNEQFF.

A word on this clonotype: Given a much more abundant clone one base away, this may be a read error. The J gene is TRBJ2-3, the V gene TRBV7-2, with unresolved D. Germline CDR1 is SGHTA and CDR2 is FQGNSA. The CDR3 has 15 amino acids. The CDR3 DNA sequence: TGTGCCAGCAGCACCTGGCACGCTGTTACAGTTACGCAGTATTTT. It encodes CASSTWHAVTVTQYF.

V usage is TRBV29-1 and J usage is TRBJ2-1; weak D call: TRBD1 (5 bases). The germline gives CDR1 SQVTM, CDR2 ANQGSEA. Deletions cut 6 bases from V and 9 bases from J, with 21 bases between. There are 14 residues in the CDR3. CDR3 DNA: TGCAGCGTAGACAGTCCACTCAGACGCCGTGAGCAGTTCTTC. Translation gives CSVDSPLRRREQFF.

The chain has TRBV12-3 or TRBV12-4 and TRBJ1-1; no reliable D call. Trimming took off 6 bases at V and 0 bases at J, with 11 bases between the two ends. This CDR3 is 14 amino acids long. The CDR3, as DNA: TGTGCCAGCAGGACGACAATATTGAACACTGAAGCTTTCTTT. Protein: CASRTTILNTEAFF.

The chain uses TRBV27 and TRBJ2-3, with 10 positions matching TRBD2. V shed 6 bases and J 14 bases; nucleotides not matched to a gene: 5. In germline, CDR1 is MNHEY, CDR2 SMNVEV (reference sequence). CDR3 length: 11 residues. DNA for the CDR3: TGTGCCAGCAGCAGCGGGAGGGCCTCGTATTTT. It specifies CASSSGRASYF.

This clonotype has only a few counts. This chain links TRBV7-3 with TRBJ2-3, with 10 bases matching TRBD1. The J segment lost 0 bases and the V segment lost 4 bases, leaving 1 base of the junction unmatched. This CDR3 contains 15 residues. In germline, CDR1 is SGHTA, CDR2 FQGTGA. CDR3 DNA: TGTGCCAGCAGCTGGACAGGGGGGAGCACAGATACGCAGTATTTT. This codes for CASSWTGGSTDTQYF.

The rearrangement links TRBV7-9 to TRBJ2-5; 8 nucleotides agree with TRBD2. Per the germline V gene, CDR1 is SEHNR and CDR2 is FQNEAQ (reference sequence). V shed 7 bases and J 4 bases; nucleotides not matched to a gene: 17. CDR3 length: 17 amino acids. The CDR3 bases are TGTGCCAGCACCGAAATACCCGCGGGGGGATTAAGAGAGACCCAGTACTTC. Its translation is CASTEIPAGGLRETQYF.

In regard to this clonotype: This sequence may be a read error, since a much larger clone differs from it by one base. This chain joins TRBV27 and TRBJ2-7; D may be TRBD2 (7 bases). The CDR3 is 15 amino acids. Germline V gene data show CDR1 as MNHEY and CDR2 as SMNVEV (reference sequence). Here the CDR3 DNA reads TGTGCCAGCAGTTTCGGCGCGGGGGCCGCCTACAAGCAGTACTTC. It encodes CASSFGAGAAYKQYF.

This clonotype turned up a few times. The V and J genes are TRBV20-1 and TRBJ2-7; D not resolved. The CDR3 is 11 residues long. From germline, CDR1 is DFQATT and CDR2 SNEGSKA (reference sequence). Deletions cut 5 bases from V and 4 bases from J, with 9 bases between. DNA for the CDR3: TGCAGTGCTCGCTTTGCGTACGAGCAGTACTTC. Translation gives CSARFAYEQYF.

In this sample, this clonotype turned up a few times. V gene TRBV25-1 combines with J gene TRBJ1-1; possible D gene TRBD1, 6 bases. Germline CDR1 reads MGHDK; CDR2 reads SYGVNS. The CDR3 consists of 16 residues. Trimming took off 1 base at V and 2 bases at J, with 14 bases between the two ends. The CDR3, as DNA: TGTGCCAGCAGTGAATTTGAGGACAGTCTTAACACTGAAGCTTTCTTT. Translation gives CASSEFEDSLNTEAFF.

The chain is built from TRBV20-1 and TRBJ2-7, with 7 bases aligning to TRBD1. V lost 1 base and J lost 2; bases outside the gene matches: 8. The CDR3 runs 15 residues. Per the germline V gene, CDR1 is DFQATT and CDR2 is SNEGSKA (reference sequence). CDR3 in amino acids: CSARGKTGRPYEQYF. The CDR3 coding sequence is TGCAGTGCTAGAGGAAAGACAGGGAGACCCTACGAGCAGTACTTC.

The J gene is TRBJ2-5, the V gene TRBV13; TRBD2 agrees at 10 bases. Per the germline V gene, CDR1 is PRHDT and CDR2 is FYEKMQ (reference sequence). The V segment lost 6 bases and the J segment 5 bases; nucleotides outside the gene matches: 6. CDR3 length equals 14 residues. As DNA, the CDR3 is TGTGCCAGCAGTGAGCGGGAGGGCCTGGAGACCCAGTACTTC. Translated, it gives CASSEREGLETQYF.

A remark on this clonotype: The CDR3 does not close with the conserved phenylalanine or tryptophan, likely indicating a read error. The CDR3 loop reads CASSLSGGTEAFS. As DNA, the CDR3 is TGTGCCAGCAGCTTGTCCGGGGGCACTGAAGCTTTCTCT. The chain links TRBV5-6 to TRBJ1-1; possibly TRBD1 for D (5 bases). CDR1 is SGHDT, CDR2 YYEEEE, per germline. Trimming shortened V by 1 base and J by 4 bases, and 8 bases separated the two germline ends. The CDR3 has 13 amino acids.

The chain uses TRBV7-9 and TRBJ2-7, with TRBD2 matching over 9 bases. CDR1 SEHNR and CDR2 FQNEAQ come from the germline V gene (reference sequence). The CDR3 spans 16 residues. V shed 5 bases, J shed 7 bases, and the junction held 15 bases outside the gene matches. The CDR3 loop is CASSNLEVAGDEEQYF. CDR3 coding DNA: TGTGCCAGCAGCAATTTGGAGGTAGCGGGAGATGAGGAGCAGTACTTC.

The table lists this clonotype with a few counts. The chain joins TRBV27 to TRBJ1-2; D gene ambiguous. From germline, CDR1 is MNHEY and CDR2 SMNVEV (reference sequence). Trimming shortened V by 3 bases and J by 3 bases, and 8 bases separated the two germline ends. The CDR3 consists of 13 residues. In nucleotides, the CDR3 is TGTGCCAGCAGTTTTGGACCTTACTATGGCTACACCTTC. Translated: CASSFGPYYGYTF.

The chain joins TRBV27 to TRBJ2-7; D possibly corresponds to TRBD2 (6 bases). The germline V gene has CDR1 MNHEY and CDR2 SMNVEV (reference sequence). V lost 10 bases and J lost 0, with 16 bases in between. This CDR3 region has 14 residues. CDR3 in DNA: TGTGCCACCCGGGGGTACCCAACCTCCTACGAGCAGTACTTC. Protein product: CATRGYPTSYEQYF.

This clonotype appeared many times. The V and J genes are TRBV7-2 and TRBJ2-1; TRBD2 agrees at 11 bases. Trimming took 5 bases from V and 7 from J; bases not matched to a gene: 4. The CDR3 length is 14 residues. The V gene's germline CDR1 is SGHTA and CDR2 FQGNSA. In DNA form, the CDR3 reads TGTGCCAGCAGCCCCGGGACTAGCGGTAATGAGCAGTTCTTC. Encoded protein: CASSPGTSGNEQFF.

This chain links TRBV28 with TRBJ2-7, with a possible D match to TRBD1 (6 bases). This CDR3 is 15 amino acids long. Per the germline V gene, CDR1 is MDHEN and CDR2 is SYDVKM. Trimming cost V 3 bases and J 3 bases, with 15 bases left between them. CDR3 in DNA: TGTGCCAGCAGTTTCACCGTGACAGGATTCTACGAGCAGTACTTC. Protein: CASSFTVTGFYEQYF.